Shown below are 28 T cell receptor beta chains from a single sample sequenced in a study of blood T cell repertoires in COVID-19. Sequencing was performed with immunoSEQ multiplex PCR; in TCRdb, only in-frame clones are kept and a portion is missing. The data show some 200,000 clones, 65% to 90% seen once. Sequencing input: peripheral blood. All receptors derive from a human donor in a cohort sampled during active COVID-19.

For the CDR3, the DNA is TGTGCCGGCGACGACCGGGAGCCCCTACCGGAGCAGTTCTTC. Residues: CAGDDREPLPEQFF. This rearrangement joins TRBV6-7 to TRBJ2-1; D possibly corresponds to TRBD2 (6 bases). Being an ORF, TRBV6-7 has a function that is uncertain. V lost 11 bases and J lost 10, with 24 bases in between. The length of the CDR3 is 14 residues.

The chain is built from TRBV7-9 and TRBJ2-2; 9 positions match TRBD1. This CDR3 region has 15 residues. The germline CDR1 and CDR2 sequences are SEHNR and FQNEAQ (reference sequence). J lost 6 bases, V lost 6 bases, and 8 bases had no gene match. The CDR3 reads CASRPRDRVPGELFF. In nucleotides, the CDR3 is TGTGCCAGCAGGCCTAGGGACAGGGTACCCGGGGAGCTGTTTTTT.

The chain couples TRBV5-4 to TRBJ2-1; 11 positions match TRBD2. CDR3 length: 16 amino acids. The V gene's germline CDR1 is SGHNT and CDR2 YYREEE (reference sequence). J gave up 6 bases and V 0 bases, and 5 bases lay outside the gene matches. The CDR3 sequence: CASSLGLAGPLNEQFF. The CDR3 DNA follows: TGTGCCAGCAGCTTGGGACTAGCGGGACCCCTCAATGAGCAGTTCTTC.

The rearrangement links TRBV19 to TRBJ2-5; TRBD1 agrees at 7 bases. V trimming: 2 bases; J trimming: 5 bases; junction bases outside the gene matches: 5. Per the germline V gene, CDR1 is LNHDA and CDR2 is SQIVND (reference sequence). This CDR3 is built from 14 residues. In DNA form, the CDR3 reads TGTGCCAGTAGTATATTCACAGGGGATGAGACCCAGTACTTC. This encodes CASSIFTGDETQYF.

The chain's CDR3 is CASSIDREVYEQYF. The DNA of the CDR3 is TGCGCCAGCAGCATCGACAGGGAGGTTTACGAGCAGTACTTC. The chain employs TRBV5-1 and TRBJ2-7; D perhaps matches TRBD1 (7 bases). The CDR3 contains 14 residues. Trimming left V 4 bases short and J 4 bases short, with 15 bases between. The germline V gene has CDR1 SGHRS and CDR2 YFSETQ.

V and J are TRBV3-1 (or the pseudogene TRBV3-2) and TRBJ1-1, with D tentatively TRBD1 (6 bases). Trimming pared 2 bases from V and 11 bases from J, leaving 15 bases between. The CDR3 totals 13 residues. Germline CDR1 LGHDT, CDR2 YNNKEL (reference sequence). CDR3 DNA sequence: TGTGCCAGCAGCCAAAGGGACACAGCCGGGGCTTTCTTT. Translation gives CASSQRDTAGAFF.

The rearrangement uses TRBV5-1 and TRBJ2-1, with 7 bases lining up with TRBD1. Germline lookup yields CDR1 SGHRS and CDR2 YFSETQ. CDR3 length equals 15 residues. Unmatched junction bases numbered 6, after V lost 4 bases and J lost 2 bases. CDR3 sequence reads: CASSTRQGTYNEQFF. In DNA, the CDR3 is TGCGCCAGCAGCACACGACAGGGCACCTACAATGAGCAGTTCTTC.

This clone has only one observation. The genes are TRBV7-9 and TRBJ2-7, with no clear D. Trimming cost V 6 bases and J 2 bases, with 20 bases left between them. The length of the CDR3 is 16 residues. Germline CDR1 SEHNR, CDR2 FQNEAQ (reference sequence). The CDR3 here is CASSFVYRKKTYEQYF. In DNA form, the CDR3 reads TGTGCCAGCAGTTTCGTCTACAGAAAAAAGACCTACGAGCAGTACTTC.

The CDR3 region has the DNA TGTGCCAGCAGCCCCCTTGGGCCACCGAACACTGAAGCTTTCTTT. Protein sequence: CASSPLGPPNTEAFF. The chain links TRBV7-2 to TRBJ1-1; D is uncertain. The V and J ends lost 5 bases and 1 base respectively, with 14 bases between them. From germline, CDR1 is SGHTA and CDR2 FQGNSA. This CDR3 spans 15 amino acids.

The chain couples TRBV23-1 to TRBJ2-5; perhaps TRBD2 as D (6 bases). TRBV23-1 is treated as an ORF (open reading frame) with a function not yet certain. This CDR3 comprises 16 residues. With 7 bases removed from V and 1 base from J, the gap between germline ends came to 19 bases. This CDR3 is CASNPRLGGGQETQYF. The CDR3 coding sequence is TGCGCCAGCAACCCACGGCTCGGGGGAGGCCAAGAGACCCAGTACTTC.

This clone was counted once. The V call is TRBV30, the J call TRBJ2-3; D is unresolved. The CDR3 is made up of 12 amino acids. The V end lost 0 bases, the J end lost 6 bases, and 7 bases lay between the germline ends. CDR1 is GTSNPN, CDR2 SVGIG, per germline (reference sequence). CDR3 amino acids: CAWSVQWDTQYF. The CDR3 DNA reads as TGTGCCTGGAGTGTACAGTGGGATACGCAGTATTTT.

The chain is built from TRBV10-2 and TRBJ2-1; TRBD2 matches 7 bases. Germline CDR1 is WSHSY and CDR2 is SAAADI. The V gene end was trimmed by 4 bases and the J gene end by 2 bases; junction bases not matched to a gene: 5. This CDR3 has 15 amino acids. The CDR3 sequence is CASSVVGGPYNEQFF. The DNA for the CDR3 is TGCGCCAGCAGTGTTGTGGGAGGGCCCTACAATGAGCAGTTCTTC.

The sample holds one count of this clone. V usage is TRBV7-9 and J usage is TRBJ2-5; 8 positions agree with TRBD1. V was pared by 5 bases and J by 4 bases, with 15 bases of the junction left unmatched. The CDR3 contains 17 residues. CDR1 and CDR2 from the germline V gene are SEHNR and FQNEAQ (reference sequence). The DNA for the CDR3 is TGTGCCAGCAGCGCTCCCCCAGGGGGCGTTCCGTTAGAGACCCAGTACTTC. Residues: CASSAPPGGVPLETQYF.

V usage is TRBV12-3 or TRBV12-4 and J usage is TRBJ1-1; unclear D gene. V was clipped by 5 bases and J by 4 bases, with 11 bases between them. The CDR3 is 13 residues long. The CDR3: CASSGGASTEAFF. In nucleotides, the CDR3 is TGTGCCAGCAGTGGAGGCGCATCCACTGAAGCTTTCTTT.

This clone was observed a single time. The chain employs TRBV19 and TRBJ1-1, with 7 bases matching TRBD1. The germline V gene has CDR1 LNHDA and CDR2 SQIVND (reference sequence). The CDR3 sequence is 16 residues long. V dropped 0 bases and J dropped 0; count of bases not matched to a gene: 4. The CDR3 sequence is CASSIDTDRLNTEAFF. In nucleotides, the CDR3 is TGTGCCAGTAGTATAGACACGGACAGGCTGAACACTGAAGCTTTCTTT.

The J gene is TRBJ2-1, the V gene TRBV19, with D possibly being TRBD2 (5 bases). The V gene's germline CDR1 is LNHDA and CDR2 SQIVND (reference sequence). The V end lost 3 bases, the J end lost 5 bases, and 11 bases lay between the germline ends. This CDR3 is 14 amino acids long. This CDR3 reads CASSMDPGDNEQFF. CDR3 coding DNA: TGTGCCAGTAGTATGGACCCCGGGGACAATGAGCAGTTCTTC.

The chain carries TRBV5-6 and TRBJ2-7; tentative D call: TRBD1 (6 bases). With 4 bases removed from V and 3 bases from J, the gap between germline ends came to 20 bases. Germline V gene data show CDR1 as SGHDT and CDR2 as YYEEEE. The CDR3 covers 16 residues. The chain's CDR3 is CASSPGTGTRYYEQYF. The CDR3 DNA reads TGTGCCAGCAGCCCGGGGACCGGGACAAGATACTACGAGCAGTACTTC.

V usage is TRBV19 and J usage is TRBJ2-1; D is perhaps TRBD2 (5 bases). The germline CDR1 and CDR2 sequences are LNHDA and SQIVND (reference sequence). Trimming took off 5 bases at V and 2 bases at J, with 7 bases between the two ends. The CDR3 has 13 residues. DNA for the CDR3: TGTGCCAGTAGTGGGAGTCCCTACAATGAGCAGTTCTTC. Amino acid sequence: CASSGSPYNEQFF.

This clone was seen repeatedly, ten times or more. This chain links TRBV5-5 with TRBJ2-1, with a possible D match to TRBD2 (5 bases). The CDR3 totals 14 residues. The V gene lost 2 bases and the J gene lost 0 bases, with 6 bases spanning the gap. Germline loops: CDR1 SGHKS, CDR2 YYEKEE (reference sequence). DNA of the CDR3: TGTGCCAGCAGCTTCCGGGACTCCTACAATGAGCAGTTCTTC. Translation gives CASSFRDSYNEQFF.

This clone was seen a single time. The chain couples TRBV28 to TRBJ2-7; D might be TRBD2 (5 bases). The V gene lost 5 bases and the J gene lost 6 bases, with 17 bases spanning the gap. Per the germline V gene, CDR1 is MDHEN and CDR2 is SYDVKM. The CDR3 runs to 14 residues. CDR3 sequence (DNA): TGTGCCAGCAGTGTAAGAGCGGAGTACTCCGAGCAGTACTTC. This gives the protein CASSVRAEYSEQYF.

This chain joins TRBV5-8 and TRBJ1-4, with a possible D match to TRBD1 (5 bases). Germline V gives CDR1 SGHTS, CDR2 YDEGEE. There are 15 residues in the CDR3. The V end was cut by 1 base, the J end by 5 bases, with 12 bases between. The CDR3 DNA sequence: TGTGCCAGCAGCTTGAGGTCAGGGCTAAATGAAAAACTGTTTTTT. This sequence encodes CASSLRSGLNEKLFF.

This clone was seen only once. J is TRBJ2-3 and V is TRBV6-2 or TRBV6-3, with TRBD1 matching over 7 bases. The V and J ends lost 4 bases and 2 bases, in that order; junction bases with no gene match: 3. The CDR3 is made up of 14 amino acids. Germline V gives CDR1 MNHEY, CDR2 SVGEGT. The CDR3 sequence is CASSSQGTTDTQYF. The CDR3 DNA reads TGTGCCAGCAGTTCACAGGGGACCACAGATACGCAGTATTTT.

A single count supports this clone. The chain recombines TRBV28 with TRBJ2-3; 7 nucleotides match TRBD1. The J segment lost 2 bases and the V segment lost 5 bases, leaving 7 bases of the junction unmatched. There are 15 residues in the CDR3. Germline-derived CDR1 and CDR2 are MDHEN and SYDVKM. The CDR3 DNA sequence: TGTGCCAGCAGTAGGGGGCCCTCCTTCACAGATACGCAGTATTTT. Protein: CASSRGPSFTDTQYF.

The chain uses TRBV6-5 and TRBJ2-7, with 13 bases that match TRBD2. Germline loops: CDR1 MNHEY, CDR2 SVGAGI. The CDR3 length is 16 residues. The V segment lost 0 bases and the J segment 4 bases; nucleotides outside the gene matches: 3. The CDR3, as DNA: TGTGCCAGCAGTTACTCGAGGACTAGCGGGGGATACGAGCAGTACTTC. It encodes CASSYSRTSGGYEQYF.

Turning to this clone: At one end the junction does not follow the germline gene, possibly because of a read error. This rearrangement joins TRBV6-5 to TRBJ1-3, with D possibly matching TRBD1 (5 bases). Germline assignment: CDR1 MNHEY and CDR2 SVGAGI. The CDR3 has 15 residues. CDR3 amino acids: CASSYDRLSGNTMYF. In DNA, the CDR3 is TGTGCCAGCAGTTACGACAGACTCTCTGGAAACACCATGTATTTT.

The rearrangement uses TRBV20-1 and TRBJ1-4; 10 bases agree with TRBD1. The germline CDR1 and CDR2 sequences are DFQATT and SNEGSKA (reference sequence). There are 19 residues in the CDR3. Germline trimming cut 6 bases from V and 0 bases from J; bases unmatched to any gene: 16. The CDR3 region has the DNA TGCAGTGCCAGTTACCGGGACAGGGGTTCTCTTTCAACTAATGAAAAACTGTTTTTT. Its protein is CSASYRDRGSLSTNEKLFF.

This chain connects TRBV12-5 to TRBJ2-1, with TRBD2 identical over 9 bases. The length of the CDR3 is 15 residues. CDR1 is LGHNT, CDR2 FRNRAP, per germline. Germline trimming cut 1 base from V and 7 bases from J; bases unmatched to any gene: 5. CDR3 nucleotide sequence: TGTGCTAGTGGTTTGGCGACTAGCGGAGGAAATGAGCAGTTCTTC. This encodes CASGLATSGGNEQFF.

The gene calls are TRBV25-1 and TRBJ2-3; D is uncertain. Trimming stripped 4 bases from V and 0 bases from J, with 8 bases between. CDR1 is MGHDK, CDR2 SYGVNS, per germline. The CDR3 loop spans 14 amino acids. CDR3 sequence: CASSVDMSTDTQYF. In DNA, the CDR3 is TGTGCCAGCAGTGTTGACATGAGCACAGATACGCAGTATTTT. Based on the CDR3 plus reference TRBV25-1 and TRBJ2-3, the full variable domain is EADIYQTPRYLVIGTGKKITLECSQTMGHDKMYWYQQDPGMELHLIHYSYGVNSTEKGDLSSESTVSRIRTEHFPLTLESARPSHTSQYLCASSVDMSTDTQYFGPGTRLTVL.